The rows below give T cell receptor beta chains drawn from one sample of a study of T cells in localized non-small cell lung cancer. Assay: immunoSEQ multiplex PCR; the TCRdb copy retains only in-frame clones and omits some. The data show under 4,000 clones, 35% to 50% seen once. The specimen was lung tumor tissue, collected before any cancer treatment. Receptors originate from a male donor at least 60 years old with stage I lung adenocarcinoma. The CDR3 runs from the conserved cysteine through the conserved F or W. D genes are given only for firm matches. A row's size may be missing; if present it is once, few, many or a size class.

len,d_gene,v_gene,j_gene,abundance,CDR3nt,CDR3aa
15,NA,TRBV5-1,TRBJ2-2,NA,TGCGCCAGCAGCTTCCAAGATGGTTTCACCGGGGAGCTGTTTTTT,CASSFQDGFTGELFF
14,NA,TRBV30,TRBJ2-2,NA,TGTGCCTGGAGTGTTCAGGCGAACACCGGGGAGCTGTTTTTT,CAWSVQANTGELFF
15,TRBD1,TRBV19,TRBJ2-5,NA,TGTGCCAGTAGTAGCGGACAGGGCCAGCAAGAGACCCAGTACTTC,CASSSGQGQQETQYF
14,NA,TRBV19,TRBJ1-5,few,TGTGCCAGTAGGACAGTTGGTAGCAATCAGCCCCAGCATTTT,CASRTVGSNQPQHF
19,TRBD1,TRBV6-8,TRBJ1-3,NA,TGTGCCAGCAGTTACTCGAGGGGCGGACAGGGGACGACTGGAAACACCATATATTTT,CASSYSRGGQGTTGNTIYF
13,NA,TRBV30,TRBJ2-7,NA,TGTGCCTGGTTGAGAATTGGGGGAGGCGAGCAGTACTTC,CAWLRIGGGEQYF
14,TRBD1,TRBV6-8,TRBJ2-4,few,TGTGCCAGCAGCGTACAGGGGCAGAAAAACATTCAGTACTTC,CASSVQGQKNIQYF
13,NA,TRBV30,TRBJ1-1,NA,TGTGCCTGGAGTCCTGGGCCTTCCAGGGGAGCTTTCTTT,CAWSPGPSRGAFF
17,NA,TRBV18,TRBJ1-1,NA,TGTGCCAGCTCACCAACCCCTCCGGACAGAGCTAACACTGAAGCTTTCTTT,CASSPTPPDRANTEAFF
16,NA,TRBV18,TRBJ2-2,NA,TGTGCCAGCTCACCACAAAGGGACGCGAACACCGGGGAGCTGTTTTTT,CASSPQRDANTGELFF
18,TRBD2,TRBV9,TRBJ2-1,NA,TGTGCCAGCAGCGTAGAAGGGACTAGCGGGCTGTCCTACAATGAGCAGTTCTTC,CASSVEGTSGLSYNEQFF
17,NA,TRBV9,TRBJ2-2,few,TGTGCCAGCAGCGTAGCTTCCGGGCAGGCCCAGGGCGGGGAGCTGTTTTTT,CASSVASGQAQGGELFF
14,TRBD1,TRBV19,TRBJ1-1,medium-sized,TGTGCCAGTATCACGACAGGGGGAAACACTGAAGCTTTCTTT,CASITTGGNTEAFF
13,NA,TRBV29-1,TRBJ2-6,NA,TGCAGCGTATTTTACTCTGGGGCCAACGTCCTGACTTTC,CSVFYSGANVLTF
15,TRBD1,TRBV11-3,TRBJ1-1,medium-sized,TGTGCCAGCAGCTTAGATCGGTATCAGGGGGCTGAAGCTTTCTTT,CASSLDRYQGAEAFF
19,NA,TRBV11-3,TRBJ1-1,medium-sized,TGTGCCAGCAGCTTGGCCAGTGGGGGGAGGCTTGGACGGAACACTGAAGCTTTCTTT,CASSLASGGRLGRNTEAFF
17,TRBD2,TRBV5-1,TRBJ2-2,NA,TGCGCCAGCAGAGTAGAGGGCGGGAGTATCGGCACCGGGGAGCTGTTTTTT,CASRVEGGSIGTGELFF
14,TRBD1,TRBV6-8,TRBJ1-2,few,TGTGCCAGCAGTTACGTGGACAGGAACTATGGCTACACCTTC,CASSYVDRNYGYTF
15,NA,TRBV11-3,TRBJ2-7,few,TGTGCCAGCAGCGCCAGGGGTGGGGAGAAAGGGGAGCAGTACTTC,CASSARGGEKGEQYF
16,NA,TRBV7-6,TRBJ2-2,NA,TGTGCCAGCAGCTTACCTTTGGGCGTTGGCACCGGGAAGCTGTTTTTT,CASSLPLGVGTGKLFF
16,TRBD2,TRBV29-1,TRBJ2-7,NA,TGCAGCGTTGAAGGACCTAGCGGGGCCAACCTATACGAGCAGTACTTC,CSVEGPSGANLYEQYF
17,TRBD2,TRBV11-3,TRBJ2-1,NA,TGTGCCAGCAGCTCCCTTAGCGGGGGTAGCTCCTACAATGAGCAGTTCTTC,CASSSLSGGSSYNEQFF
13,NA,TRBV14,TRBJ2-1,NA,TGTGCCAGCAGCCGACTGGGGGCTACCGAGCAGTTCTTC,CASSRLGATEQFF
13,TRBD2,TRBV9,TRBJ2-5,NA,TGTGCCAGCAGGACTAGCCAGGAGTGGTCCCAGTACTTC,CASRTSQEWSQYF
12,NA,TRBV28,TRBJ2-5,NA,TGTGCCAGCAGTACTAGCACCCAGACCCAGTACTTC,CASSTSTQTQYF
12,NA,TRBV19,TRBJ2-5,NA,TGTGCCAGCCCGGACTTTCAAGAGACCCAGTACTTC,CASPDFQETQYF
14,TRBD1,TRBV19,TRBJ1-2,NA,TGTGCCAGTCGGGGACAGTCCTCCTTTTATGGCTACACCTTC,CASRGQSSFYGYTF
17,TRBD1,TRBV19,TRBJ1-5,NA,TGTGCCAGTAGTATAGGGCAGGGGGATCGCGGCAATCAGCCCCAGCATTTT,CASSIGQGDRGNQPQHF
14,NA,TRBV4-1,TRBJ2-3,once,TGCGCCAGCAGCCAAAACCGGATGGAGGTGGGGCAGTATTTT,CASSQNRMEVGQYF
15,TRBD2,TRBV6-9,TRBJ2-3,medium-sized,TGTGCCAGCAAGCCCCAGCGGGGGGGGTCAGATACGCAGTATTTT,CASKPQRGGSDTQYF
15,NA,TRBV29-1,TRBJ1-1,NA,TGCAGCGTTGATGATGTACAGGGCTCTAACACTGAAGCTTTCTTT,CSVDDVQGSNTEAFF
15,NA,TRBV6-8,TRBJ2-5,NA,TGTGCCAGCACCCCAACGGTAATATCCCAAGAGACCCAGTACTTC,CASTPTVISQETQYF
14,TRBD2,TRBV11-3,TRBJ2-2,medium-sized,TGTGCCAGCAGTTTTGGGACTAATTCCGGGGAGCTGTTTTTT,CASSFGTNSGELFF
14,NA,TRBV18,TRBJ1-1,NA,TGTGCCAGCTCACTGGGACTCATGAACACTGAAGCTTTCTTT,CASSLGLMNTEAFF
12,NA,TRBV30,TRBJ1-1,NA,TGTGCCTGGACCCTGGGGCCCACTGAAGCTTTCTTT,CAWTLGPTEAFF
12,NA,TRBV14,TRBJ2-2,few,TGTGCCAGCAGCCCCCCGTTCGGGGAGCTGTTTTTT,CASSPPFGELFF
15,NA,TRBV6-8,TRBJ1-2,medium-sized,TGTGCCAGCAGTTACAGGACACAGGACAAAACGGGCTACACCTTC,CASSYRTQDKTGYTF
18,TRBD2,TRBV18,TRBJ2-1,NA,TGTGCCAGCTCACCAACATCTTGGACTAGCGGGGGGAGGGATGAGCAGTTCTTC,CASSPTSWTSGGRDEQFF
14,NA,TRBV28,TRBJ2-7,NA,TGTGCCAGCAGTTGTGGGACGGCAGCCTACGAGCAGTACTTC,CASSCGTAAYEQYF
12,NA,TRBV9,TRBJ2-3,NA,TGTGCCAGCAGGGGGGGCACAGATACGCAGTATTTT,CASRGGTDTQYF
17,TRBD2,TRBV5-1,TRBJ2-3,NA,TGCGCCAGCAGCAGGAGGACTAGCGGGAGGGACACAGATACGCAGTATTTT,CASSRRTSGRDTDTQYF